This entry lists 7 T cell receptor beta chains sequenced from one sample in a study of shared clonotypes between healthy human individuals. Some clones are missing from TCRdb's copy, which holds only in-frame ones; the method was immunoSEQ multiplex PCR. There are about half a million clones in the sample; 60% to 85% occur only once, and about an eighth lies in the top ten. The source material was PBMCs. These receptors came from a woman in her forties in good health. Some clones in this sample may be carry-over from other donors' samples.

This clone was seen only once. The V call is TRBV4-1, the J call TRBJ2-7, with D perhaps matching TRBD1 (5 bases). The germline CDR1 and CDR2 sequences are MGHRA and YSYEKL. V was trimmed by 0 bases and J by 6 bases, leaving 15 bases between them. The CDR3 is 15 residues long. As DNA, the CDR3 is TGCGCCAGCAGCCAAGATTCAGGGATTAGTGGCGAGCAGTACTTC. Its protein is CASSQDSGISGEQYF.

This clone was recorded only once. The rearrangement joins TRBV28 to TRBJ1-3; 7 bases map to TRBD1. Germline V gives CDR1 MDHEN, CDR2 SYDVKM. The CDR3 covers 13 residues. Germline trimming cut 3 bases from V and 4 bases from J; bases unmatched to any gene: 0. CDR3: CASSLGQGNTIYF. Here the CDR3 DNA reads TGTGCCAGCAGTTTGGGACAGGGAAACACCATATATTTT.

The chain uses TRBV19 and TRBJ2-3, with 10 bases identical to TRBD2. The length of the CDR3 is 14 residues. V lost 3 bases, J lost 7 bases, and 4 bases stayed unmatched. Per germline, CDR1 LNHDA and CDR2 SQIVND (reference sequence). The CDR3 DNA follows: TGTGCCAGTAGTATGAGTAGCGGGAGGCATACGCAGTATTTT. This translates into CASSMSSGRHTQYF. The variable domain in full, with the rest retrieved from reference TRBV19 and TRBJ2-3, is DGGITQSPKYLFRKEGQNVTLSCEQNLNHDAMYWYRQDPGQGLRLIYYSQIVNDFQKGDIAEGYSVSREKKESFPLTVTSAQKNPTAFYLCASSMSSGRHTQYFGPGTRLTVL.

This clone was counted a single time. The chain is built from TRBV5-4 and TRBJ2-5; D is unclear. CDR3 length equals 14 residues. Germline V lookup: CDR1 SGHNT, CDR2 YYREEE (reference sequence). The V and J ends lost 0 bases and 4 bases respectively, with 10 bases between them. The CDR3 protein is CASSLEYTRETQYF. For the CDR3, the DNA is TGTGCCAGCAGCTTGGAGTATACGCGAGAGACCCAGTACTTC.

J is TRBJ2-1 and V is TRBV7-2, with D possibly being TRBD2 (6 bases). The germline V gene has CDR1 SGHTA and CDR2 FQGNSA. This CDR3 spans 14 amino acids. Trimming took 5 bases from V and 5 from J, leaving 13 bases between them. CDR3 sequence reads: CASSPSGLNNEQFF. The CDR3 bases are TGTGCCAGCAGCCCGTCGGGACTTAACAATGAGCAGTTCTTC.

The chain couples TRBV7-3 to TRBJ2-5; weak D call: TRBD1 (6 bases). Trimming took off 5 bases at V and 5 bases at J, with 21 bases between the two ends. CDR3 length: 16 residues. The germline CDR1 and CDR2 sequences are SGHTA and FQGTGA. CDR3 protein: CASSRRPQGWGETQYF. CDR3 nucleotides: TGTGCCAGCAGCCGCCGACCACAGGGTTGGGGGGAGACCCAGTACTTC.

The sample holds one count of this clone. V and J are TRBV19 and TRBJ2-1, with D unresolved. This CDR3 has 14 amino acids. Trimming took off 7 bases at V and 0 bases at J, with 10 bases between the two ends. The germline CDR1 and CDR2 sequences are LNHDA and SQIVND (reference sequence). The CDR3 nucleotides read TGTGCCAGTAACAGCGACCCCTCCTACAATGAGCAGTTCTTC. It yields the protein CASNSDPSYNEQFF. The whole variable domain, remainder taken from reference TRBV19 and TRBJ2-1, is DGGITQSPKYLFRKEGQNVTLSCEQNLNHDAMYWYRQDPGQGLRLIYYSQIVNDFQKGDIAEGYSVSREKKESFPLTVTSAQKNPTAFYLCASNSDPSYNEQFFGPGTRLTVL.